The entry below describes one TCR beta chain. The data were taken from a study of blood T cell repertoires in COVID-19. Study-level information: Sites in the United States, Italy and Spain provided acute and convalescent COVID-19 samples.

This CDR3 region has 13 residues. CDR1 WSHSY and CDR2 SAAADI come from the germline V gene. V was pared by 6 bases and J by 0 bases, with 2 bases of the junction left unmatched. Recruitment covered about two dozen US areas and drew participants whose ages spanned roughly 18 to 100 years. Grouping used clinical history reported by participants in a survey and questionnaire. Before being deemed recovered, Cohort 3 donors had two negative PCRs, clearance, or symptom resolution. Data came from immunoSEQ multiplex PCR; TCRdb stores just in-frame clones and leaves some out. The data hold around 240,000 clones, with more than 75% observed a single time.

The chain employs TRBV10-2 and TRBJ2-7, with TRBD2 identical over 7 bases. The sequenced sample consisted of PBMCs or T cells enriched from blood (not recorded which). The clonotype originates from a woman between 45 and 60 years old who had recovered from COVID-19. The CDR3 reads CASRAGSSYEQYF. The CDR3 DNA sequence: TGCGCCAGCAGAGCGGGGAGCTCCTACGAGCAGTACTTC.